Here is one T cell receptor (beta chain) with its context. Vbeta (60) and Jbeta (13) primers were used in the PCR. Some clones are missing from TCRdb's copy, which holds only in-frame ones; the method was immunoSEQ multiplex PCR. The sample table includes 90,000 to 150,000 clones. These data are taken from a study of cytomegalovirus exposure and HLA in healthy donors. About the research overall: In terms of ancestry, the Caucasian-associated cluster contained more than 65% of the 398 genotyped donors.

This CDR3 region has 16 residues. J was trimmed by 3 bases and V by 4 bases; bases with no gene match: 10. This clonotype was obtained from a man between 18 and 29 years old in good health and CMV-seronegative. The sequencing input was PBMCs. The chain carries TRBV5-3 and TRBJ2-3; 8 nucleotides match TRBD2. TRBV5-3 is reported as an ORF; its role is uncertain. The CDR3 spells CARSPLAGLGTDTQYF. CDR3 nucleotide sequence: TGTGCCAGAAGCCCCTTAGCGGGGTTGGGTACAGATACGCAGTATTTT.